This T cell receptor (beta chain) is drawn from a study of CD8 T cells in ankylosing spondylitis. Libraries for TCR beta were made by quantitative 5'-RACE with molecular barcodes. In TCRdb, the 5' RACE reads were re-called with MiXCR into one record per CDR3 protein. The profile covers tens of thousands of distinct CDR3 sequences, with 6.2% appearing a single time and roughly 5% taken by the ten largest. This clonotype was seen more than once but under ten times. This TCR derives from a male donor with ankylosing spondylitis. Sequences were obtained from synovial fluid, either unsorted or a sorted T cell fraction (not recorded which).

The DNA of the CDR3 is TGCGCCAGCAGCTTGGCGGGGACTAGCGGAATAGAGCAGTACTTC. Its protein is CASSLAGTSGIEQYF. The chain uses TRBV5-1 and TRBJ2-7; 11 bases fit TRBD2. The ends lost 0 bases at V and 7 bases at J; junction bases unmatched: 6. Germline CDR1 reads SGHRS; CDR2 reads YFSETQ. The CDR3 has 15 amino acids.